Listed here are 10 T cell receptor beta chains from one sample, sequenced in a study of PD-1 blockade in classical Hodgkin lymphoma. Described time point: newly diagnosed, previously untreated cHL patient sample. Magnetic negative selection was used to purify CD4+ T cells from thawed PBMCs. Sequencing was performed with immunoSEQ multiplex PCR; in TCRdb, only in-frame clones are kept and a portion is missing. The table includes about 35,000 clones, 80% to 90% detected once. Sequencing was performed on CD4+ T cells from blood. Receptor source: a human donor with classical Hodgkin lymphoma.

This chain uses TRBV11-3 with TRBJ2-1; D may be TRBD2 (6 bases). The CDR3 length is 17 residues. Germline V gene lookup returns CDR1 SGHNT and CDR2 YENEEA. V was clipped by 5 bases and J by 0 bases, with 17 bases between them. The CDR3 DNA is TGTGCCAGCAGCCCTGGAGGGCGGGGACGCTCCTACAATGAGCAGTTCTTC. This gives the protein CASSPGGRGRSYNEQFF.

The rearrangement joins TRBV18 to TRBJ2-3, with no clear D. The CDR3 runs 12 residues. V lost 1 base and J 3 bases, leaving 2 bases between the germline ends. The germline gives CDR1 KGHSH, CDR2 LQKENI. CDR3 sequence: CASSPRTDTQYF. CDR3 nucleotide sequence: TGTGCCAGCTCACCACGAACAGATACGCAGTATTTT.

V and J are TRBV15 and TRBJ2-1; TRBD1 is a possible D gene (6 bases). Germline CDR1 is LNHNV and CDR2 is YYDKDF (reference sequence). The CDR3 runs to 16 residues. V was trimmed by 2 bases and J by 3 bases, leaving 14 bases between them. The CDR3 DNA reads TGTGCCACCAGCAGACCTACAGGGTTTGGCTACAATGAGCAGTTCTTC. It yields the protein CATSRPTGFGYNEQFF.

J is TRBJ2-7 and V is TRBV20-1, with D unresolved. The CDR3 has 11 residues. The V end was cut by 3 bases, the J end by 4 bases, with 7 bases between. Looked up from germline, CDR1 is DFQATT and CDR2 is SNEGSKA (reference sequence). For the CDR3, the DNA is TGCAGTGCTAGTGGTCGATACGAGCAGTACTTC. Translated, it gives CSASGRYEQYF.

This clone was found once. V is TRBV6-5 and J is TRBJ1-6; D gene unclear. Per the germline V gene, CDR1 is MNHEY and CDR2 is SVGAGI. V was shortened by 0 bases and J by 6 bases, with 9 bases between the two germline ends. CDR3 length: 15 residues. This CDR3 is CASSYSAGSNSPLHF. The CDR3 bases are TGTGCCAGCAGTTACTCGGCAGGCTCTAATTCACCCCTCCACTTT.

This chain connects TRBV7-9 to TRBJ1-6, with TRBD1 identical over 10 bases. Per germline, CDR1 SEHNR and CDR2 FQNEAQ (reference sequence). The CDR3 has 14 amino acids. The trim removed 5 bases at V and 9 bases at J, leaving 4 bases unmatched. The CDR3 reads CASSVGQGVSPLHF. Written as DNA, the CDR3 is TGTGCCAGCAGCGTCGGACAGGGGGTTTCACCCCTCCACTTT.

This rearrangement joins TRBV6-1 to TRBJ1-4; D might be TRBD1 (6 bases). CDR3 size: 16 residues. The V end lost 3 bases, the J end lost 0 bases, and 11 bases lay between the germline ends. Germline assignment: CDR1 MNHNS and CDR2 SASEGT. Here the CDR3 DNA reads TGTGCCAGCAGTGAGGGGCAGGGGACAACTAATGAAAAACTGTTTTTT. Its protein product is CASSEGQGTTNEKLFF.

This chain links TRBV28 with TRBJ1-4; TRBD1 matches 7 bases. Germline values: CDR1 MDHEN, CDR2 SYDVKM. The CDR3 has 13 residues. Trimming cost V 1 base and J 15 bases; bases outside gene matches: 8. The CDR3 region has the DNA TGTGCCAGCAGTTTATTAGGGGTCAGGGGGGTGTTTTTT. Its translation: CASSLLGVRGVFF.

The J gene is TRBJ2-4, the V gene TRBV7-8; 9 bases are a match to TRBD2. From germline, CDR1 is SGHVS and CDR2 FQNEAQ. This CDR3 has 15 residues. The V segment lost 0 bases and the J segment 9 bases; nucleotides outside the gene matches: 6. The DNA for the CDR3 is TGTGCCAGCAGCTTAGCCGCGGGAGGGCCGGTCATTCAGTACTTC. This translates into CASSLAAGGPVIQYF.

This clone was counted a single time. The V gene is TRBV7-8, the J gene TRBJ1-2, with unresolved D. The germline CDR1 and CDR2 sequences are SGHVS and FQNEAQ. The germline V and J ends were trimmed by 5 bases and 3 bases, with 10 bases remaining between them. The CDR3 is 13 amino acids. This CDR3 reads CASSQSLDYGYTF. CDR3 DNA sequence: TGTGCCAGCAGCCAGTCATTGGACTATGGCTACACCTTC.